The source of this T cell receptor (beta chain) is a study of long-term antiretroviral therapy in people with HIV (dated by TCRdb to the early 2020s). About the investigation overall: The earliest samples were collected about a decade before the 2015 WHO recommendation for immediate ART, when ART was typically delayed until CD4 counts fell. No cross-contamination during QIAcube processing was shown when test extractions of a monoclonal T-cell line were performed alongside about 30 polyclonal samples. Among the approximately 32 participants with HIV, around ten were female. From fewer than 35 adults with confirmed HIV infection, the cohort provided over 150 cryopreserved PBMC samples, gathered serially across a mean of about six years (range 1-12). Whether ART initiation and durable HIV suppression were associated with changes in peripheral blood TRB repertoire composition and diversity was tested in a retrospective serial study.

Points the paper makes about the study in general: Because cell numbers in pre-ART samples were limited, unsorted PBMC were profiled instead of sorted CD4+ and CD8+ T cells. A significant increase in TRB diversity was found to be associated with ART initiation, although TRB diversity was observed to remain significantly below that of transplant donor controls even after long-term ART. Inferences about post-ART repertoire changes are limited because no data were available on ART adherence, viral resistance or therapy changes. The samples span the years 2004 to 2017, and the ART regimens used may be less effective than current regimens. Expanded TRB clones identified before ART initiation dominated the repertoire across all time points, though the dominance fluctuated and decreased in many PLHIV after ART. Since PBMC availability was limited, sequencing covered only the TCR beta chain, with no alpha chain pairing. Compared with controls, HIV repertoires had narrower CDR3 length ranges, and the network structure pointed to an antigen-experienced repertoire that shifted only slightly toward naive after ART.

Participants were included only if at least one PBMC sample before ART initiation and at least two post-ART samples were available. Treatment was received in the United States of America by all participants with HIV. Before DNA extraction, cryopreserved samples containing 1-10 million PBMC were thawed and washed. At the time of the earliest PBMC sample for each participant with HIV, ages ranged from roughly 23 to 60 years. Each participant contributed PBMC samples from 1-4 timepoints before ART initiation and 2-8 timepoints after ART initiation, with a median of 7 samples. For every participant, serial HIV viral load, CD4+ T-cell count, ART history and demographic data were obtained. Genomic DNA was extracted from unsorted PBMC with a Qiagen kit on a QIAcube, with processing performed in batches of 12 samples. This clone was found a few times. Its binding antigen is unknown. There are no base qualities to consult, and no much larger clone falls within one base.

The immunoSEQ hsTCRB v3.0 assay was used at survey level resolution to sequence the TRB variable region. The target sequencing depth for TRB was about 40,000-55,000 T-cell genomes per sample. Pooled TRB libraries were sequenced on an Illumina MiSeq with a v3 150-cycle kit. In the original analysis: Repertoire analysis ran in R within a reproducible Nextflow workflow covering QC, data transformation and analysis. LymphoSeq2, an R package for exploring AIRR-Seq data, was used to implement custom analyses. Four samples that produced fewer than 5000 total TRB sequences were removed, so some 190 HIV repertoires were analyzed. Of the approximately 190 retained HIV repertoires, approximately 57 were collected before and 120 to 130 after ART initiation. Each repertoire was downsampled to 5000 TRB nucleotide sequences, and summary statistics were averaged across 100 downsampling iterations. The analysis kept only TRB sequences whose CDR3 regions were at least seven amino acids long. Diversity was assessed using a clonality score derived from Shannon entropy and using the Gini coefficient. In the repertoire networks, any two of the top 5000 CDR3 amino acid sequences were connected whenever the two sequences differed by an edit distance of one. For TRB CDR3 amino acid sequences, GLIPH2 was used to predict antigen specificity groups and MHC restriction. To flag known associations with CMV, EBV, HIV or tissue antigens, CDR3 amino acid sequences were compared against VDJdb and McPAS-TCR. Pre-ART, post-ART and control groups were compared with Wilcoxon signed-rank tests and Holm-Bonferroni correction. TCRdb carries this immuneACCESS record with in-frame sequences only. Its versions omit some clonotypes, under half of them owing to an unresolved V gene in the studies checked, with the rest unexplained. V and J calls and clone size are as listed in that table; D and trimming were resolved from the DNA. The sample table lists under 30,000 clones, around 83% of them with a count of one. The ten biggest clones cover over 4.5% of the sample.

Taken from the germline V gene (reference sequence), the CDR1 and CDR2 loops are WNHNN and SYGVQD. The trim is 0 bases for V and 3 bases for J, with a gap of 12 bases between the germline ends. The CDR3 sequence holds 15 residues, the cysteine and phenylalanine included. Just the 45-base CDR3 DNA is kept, in frame starting at base 1. The origin of this receptor is a man younger than 30 with HIV. Sequenced material: unsorted PBMCs, taken 3 years after starting antiretroviral therapy. The V and J genes are TRBV10-1 and TRBJ2-7; the D gene is possibly TRBD1 or TRBD2, each agreeing over 6 bases. CDR3 protein: CASSESRGASYEQYF. The DNA sequence is as follows: TGCGCCAGCAGTGAGTCGAGGGGGGCGAGCTACGAGCAGTACTTC.